Shown below are 25 T cell receptor beta chains from a single sample sequenced in a study of control samples from healthy donors and cancer patients. Libraries were prepared by immunoSEQ multiplex PCR; TCRdb keeps only in-frame clonotypes and omits some of them. There are approximately 79,000 clones in the sample; about 88% occur only once, and 5.5% to 7.5% lies in the top ten. Sequencing input: blood. The receptors derive from a man aged 50-59 years in good health.

The CDR3 spells CASSASGTGGYTEAFF. In DNA, the CDR3 is TGTGCCAGCAGCGCCTCCGGGACAGGGGGGTACACTGAAGCTTTCTTT. The chain employs TRBV9 and TRBJ1-1; TRBD1 aligns across 11 bases. J gave up 3 bases and V 3 bases, and 7 bases lay outside the gene matches. The CDR3 is 16 residues long. Germline assignment: CDR1 SGDLS and CDR2 YYNGEE.

CDR3 protein: CAWRGGTGGGYTF. The CDR3 coding sequence is TGTGCCTGGCGGGGGGGGACGGGCGGGGGCTACACCTTC. The genes are TRBV30 and TRBJ1-2; maybe TRBD1 (5 bases). V was trimmed by 5 bases and J by 8 bases, leaving 18 bases between them. Germline V gene sequence: CDR1 GTSNPN, CDR2 SVGIG (reference sequence). This CDR3 is built from 13 residues.

This clone was picked up one time. This chain connects TRBV19 to TRBJ1-2, with TRBD1 identical over 12 bases. Germline loops: CDR1 LNHDA, CDR2 SQIVND (reference sequence). The CDR3 has 17 residues. Losses at the gene ends were 5 bases for V and 2 bases for J; bases not matched to a gene: 9. CDR3 coding DNA: TGTGCCAGTAGTCCCTGGGACAGGGGGCGCTTAAACTATGGCTACACCTTC. It yields the protein CASSPWDRGRLNYGYTF.

The V call is TRBV6-6, the J call TRBJ1-3; D gene ambiguous. From germline, CDR1 is MNHNY and CDR2 SVGAGI (reference sequence). The CDR3 spans 15 residues. V was trimmed by 6 bases and J by 0 bases, leaving 12 bases between them. In nucleotides, the CDR3 is TGTGCCAGCAGCGGACGGAGCCCCTCTGGAAACACCATATATTTT. Protein product: CASSGRSPSGNTIYF.

This chain links TRBV12-3 or TRBV12-4 with TRBJ1-4, with D possibly matching TRBD1 (5 bases). V shed 2 bases and J shed 7 bases, with 8 bases lying between them. The CDR3 length is 13 residues. Here the CDR3 reads CASSLTGTEKLFF. CDR3 bases: TGTGCCAGCAGTTTAACGGGGACTGAAAAACTGTTTTTT.

The chain is built from TRBV10-3 and TRBJ1-2; D unresolved. V shed 11 bases and J shed 1 base, with 14 bases lying between them. CDR3 length equals 13 residues. Germline V gives CDR1 ENHRY, CDR2 SYGVKD. CDR3 region: CAAREPHNYGYTF. CDR3 nucleotides: TGTGCCGCCAGAGAGCCTCATAACTATGGCTACACCTTC.

This rearrangement joins TRBV21-1 to TRBJ2-7; TRBD1, as called in the table, went unchecked against the DNA. TRBV21-1 is classified as a pseudogene. This CDR3 has 19 residues. The CDR3 here is CASSKLTQPGQPSSYEQYF. Written as DNA, the CDR3 is TGTGCCAGCAGCAAACTTACGCAACCGGGACAGCCGAGCTCCTACGAGCAGTACTTC.

The chain carries TRBV6-5 and TRBJ1-1, with 10 bases fitting TRBD1. Germline values: CDR1 MNHEY, CDR2 SVGAGI. This CDR3 contains 13 residues. The junction had 5 bases not matched to a gene; V was cut back by 8 bases and J by 5 bases. The CDR3 is CASRGQGRTEAFF. CDR3 bases: TGTGCCAGCCGGGGACAGGGGAGGACTGAAGCTTTCTTT.

This sequence joins TRBV6-2 or TRBV6-3 and TRBJ1-5, with TRBD1 matching 8 bases. The junction had 15 bases not matched to a gene; V was cut back by 5 bases and J by 6 bases. CDR1 and CDR2 from the germline V gene are MNHEY and SVGEGT. This CDR3 is built from 17 residues. The CDR3 DNA sequence: TGTGCCAGCAGTAGATCATCAGACAGGGGTGAGAGTCAGCCCCAGCATTTT. Translation: CASSRSSDRGESQPQHF.

The rearrangement links TRBV6-5 to TRBJ1-6; 7 bases line up with TRBD1. J gave up 9 bases and V 3 bases, and 11 bases lay outside the gene matches. CDR3 length: 16 amino acids. Germline CDR1 reads MNHEY; CDR2 reads SVGAGI. The CDR3 DNA sequence: TGTGCCAGCAGTTATCAGGGGGTGCGTTCGGGTTCACCCCTCCACTTT. This sequence encodes CASSYQGVRSGSPLHF.

The chain is built from TRBV6-2 or TRBV6-3 and TRBJ2-7; D ambiguous. CDR1 and CDR2 from the germline V gene are MNHEY and SVGEGT. Trimming stripped 0 bases from V and 7 bases from J, with 19 bases between. The CDR3 consists of 16 residues. The CDR3: CASSYSGTRTAGEQYF. The CDR3 coding sequence is TGTGCCAGCAGTTACTCGGGTACCAGGACCGCCGGGGAGCAGTACTTC.

This clone was counted a few times. This chain links TRBV18 with TRBJ2-5; D is undetermined. V shed 1 base and J shed 2 bases, with 8 bases lying between them. Germline assignment: CDR1 KGHSH and CDR2 LQKENI. The CDR3 spans 14 residues. CDR3 sequence (DNA): TGTGCCAGCTCACCACAGTCAGGTCAAGAGACCCAGTACTTC. It encodes CASSPQSGQETQYF.

This chain uses TRBV24-1 with TRBJ2-5, with D unclear. V lost 1 base and J 5 bases, leaving 7 bases between the germline ends. This CDR3 has 13 amino acids. CDR1 and CDR2 (germline): KGHDR, SFDVKD. The CDR3 nucleotides are TGTGCCACCAGTGATTTTCCCGGGGAGACCCAGTACTTC. Protein sequence: CATSDFPGETQYF.

The chain joins TRBV19 to TRBJ1-2; D is possibly TRBD1 (6 bases). Trimming left V 7 bases short and J 8 bases short, with 14 bases between. Looked up from germline, CDR1 is LNHDA and CDR2 is SQIVND (reference sequence). The CDR3 extends over 12 amino acids. The CDR3 DNA follows: TGTGCCAGTATGATGGACAGAAGCGGCTACACCTTC. Its translation is CASMMDRSGYTF. Variable domain in full (rest from reference TRBV19 and TRBJ1-2): DGGITQSPKYLFRKEGQNVTLSCEQNLNHDAMYWYRQDPGQGLRLIYYSQIVNDFQKGDIAEGYSVSREKKESFPLTVTSAQKNPTAFYLCASMMDRSGYTFGSGTRLTVV.

The chain couples TRBV27 to TRBJ1-3; D remains ambiguous. CDR3 size: 15 residues. V lost 5 bases and J 3 bases, leaving 14 bases between the germline ends. The V gene's germline CDR1 is MNHEY and CDR2 SMNVEV (reference sequence). The CDR3 sequence is CASSRSGGSGNTIYF. The CDR3 DNA reads TGTGCCAGCAGTCGATCTGGAGGGAGTGGAAACACCATATATTTT.

The J gene is TRBJ2-1, the V gene TRBV2; 9 nucleotides line up with TRBD2. Germline CDR1 is SNHLY and CDR2 is FYNNEI. This CDR3 spans 14 amino acids. Trimming removed 8 bases from V and 6 bases from J; junction bases left unmatched: 8. The DNA of the CDR3 is TGTGCCAGCTCCAGAGGGACTAGCCCCAATGAGCAGTTCTTC. Amino acids: CASSRGTSPNEQFF.

The chain links TRBV30 to TRBJ1-2; D not certain. This CDR3 is built from 15 residues. CDR1 and CDR2 (germline): GTSNPN, SVGIG (reference sequence). With 3 bases removed from V and 7 bases from J, the gap between germline ends came to 21 bases. The CDR3 DNA reads TGTGCCTGGAGCCGAGGGCCCGGCGAAAACATTGGCTACACCTTC. It is translated as CAWSRGPGENIGYTF.

V usage is TRBV3-1 (or the pseudogene TRBV3-2) and J usage is TRBJ2-7; 7 positions agree with TRBD1. Germline CDR1 and CDR2: LGHDT and YNNKEL (reference sequence). CDR3 length equals 14 residues. Trimming at V came to 2 bases and at J to 1 base, leaving 2 bases not matched to a gene. This chain's CDR3 is CASSQMGQSYEQYF. As DNA, the CDR3 is TGTGCCAGCAGCCAAATGGGACAGTCCTACGAGCAGTACTTC.

The V gene is TRBV6-6, the J gene TRBJ1-6; D is perhaps TRBD1 (5 bases). The germline V gene encodes CDR1 MNHNY and CDR2 SVGAGI (reference sequence). Trimming took off 6 bases at V and 9 bases at J, with 18 bases between the two ends. This CDR3 region has 15 residues. The CDR3 DNA reads as TGTGCCAGCAGCAAGATCAGGGATGGAGTTTCACCCCTCCACTTT. Translation: CASSKIRDGVSPLHF.

J is TRBJ2-5 and V is TRBV10-3; 7 bases fit TRBD1. In germline, CDR1 is ENHRY, CDR2 SYGVKD. The J segment lost 10 bases and the V segment lost 1 base, leaving 6 bases of the junction unmatched. This CDR3 comprises 13 residues. The CDR3 protein is CAISELDRPDQYF. CDR3 in DNA: TGTGCCATCAGTGAGTTGGACAGGCCGGACCAGTACTTC.

This chain uses TRBV19 with TRBJ1-4; no firm D call. The V gene lost 3 bases and the J gene lost 4 bases, with 9 bases spanning the gap. Germline V gene lookup returns CDR1 LNHDA and CDR2 SQIVND (reference sequence). The CDR3 has 14 residues. The CDR3 spells CASSMVRINEKLFF. CDR3 in DNA: TGTGCCAGTAGTATGGTCAGGATTAATGAAAAACTGTTTTTT.

The chain recombines TRBV5-1 with TRBJ2-7; TRBD1 aligns across 11 bases. There are 15 residues in the CDR3. With 3 bases clipped from V and 4 bases from J, the junction kept 6 bases outside the gene matches. CDR1 SGHRS and CDR2 YFSETQ come from the germline V gene. The DNA of the CDR3 is TGCGCCAGCAGCTCGGGACAGGGGGATCTGTACGAGCAGTACTTC. Amino acids: CASSSGQGDLYEQYF.

This clone was counted only a few times. The chain employs TRBV13 and TRBJ2-1; 8 nucleotides line up with TRBD1. The CDR3 length is 15 residues. The V gene end was trimmed by 4 bases and the J gene end by 2 bases; junction bases not matched to a gene: 4. Germline CDR1 and CDR2: PRHDT and FYEKMQ (reference sequence). CDR3 sequence: CASSSGQGTYNEQFF. For the CDR3, the DNA is TGTGCCAGCAGCTCCGGACAGGGAACCTACAATGAGCAGTTCTTC. The full variable domain, its missing parts supplied by reference TRBV13 and TRBJ2-1, is AAGVIQSPRHLIKEKRETATLKCYPIPRHDTVYWYQQGPGQDPQFLISFYEKMQSDKGSIPDRFSAQQFSDYHSELNMSSLELGDSALYFCASSSGQGTYNEQFFGPGTRLTVL.

This clone has just a few counts. V is TRBV4-3 and J is TRBJ2-5, with D unclear. Per germline, CDR1 LGHNA and CDR2 YSLEER. Trimming left V 1 base short and J 4 bases short, with 10 bases between. This CDR3 spans 14 amino acids. The CDR3 here is CASSQARRPETQYF. In nucleotides, the CDR3 is TGCGCCAGCAGCCAAGCCAGGCGCCCAGAGACCCAGTACTTC.

The chain links TRBV24-1 to TRBJ1-1; a weak D match, TRBD1 (5 bases). V lost 5 bases and J lost 3, with 12 bases in between. This CDR3 has 14 amino acids. CDR1 and CDR2 (germline): KGHDR, SFDVKD. The DNA for the CDR3 is TGTGCCACCAGTGCGGGACCATGGGACACTGAAGCTTTCTTT. Residues: CATSAGPWDTEAFF.